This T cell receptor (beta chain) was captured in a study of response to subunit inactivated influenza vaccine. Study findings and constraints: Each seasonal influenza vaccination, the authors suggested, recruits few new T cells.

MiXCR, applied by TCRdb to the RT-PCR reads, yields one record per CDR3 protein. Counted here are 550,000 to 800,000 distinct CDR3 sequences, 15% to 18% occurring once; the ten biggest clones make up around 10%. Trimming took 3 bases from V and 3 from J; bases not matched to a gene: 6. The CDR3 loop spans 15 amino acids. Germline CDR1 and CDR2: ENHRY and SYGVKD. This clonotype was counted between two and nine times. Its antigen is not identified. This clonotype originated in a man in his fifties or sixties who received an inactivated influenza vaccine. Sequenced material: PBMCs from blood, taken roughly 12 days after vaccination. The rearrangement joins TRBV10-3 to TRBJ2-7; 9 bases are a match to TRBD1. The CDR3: CAISDLRQGVYEQYF. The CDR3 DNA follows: TGTGCCATCAGTGACCTAAGACAGGGGGTCTACGAGCAGTACTTC.